The T cell receptor (beta chain) under discussion was sequenced for a study of shared clonotypes between healthy human individuals. As concerns this clone: Antigen specificity is unknown.

Study results and caveats: The sole specimen, blood, was sampled, and tissue repertoires likely differ. Clonotypes shared by all four sorted-subset donors had higher generation probabilities than non-shared clonotypes.

Germline values: CDR1 MNHEY, CDR2 SMNVEV (reference sequence). The CDR3 has 15 amino acids. The ends lost 5 bases at V and 0 bases at J; junction bases unmatched: 6. Deep level was the assay's run setting. The method was immunoSEQ multiplex PCR; TCRdb's version includes in-frame clones alone and lacks a portion of them. The sample lists 2 million to 3 million clones; 80% to 95% were seen once. This sequence joins TRBV27 and TRBJ1-1, with TRBD1 matching 7 bases. The receptor's source is a man aged 18 to 29 in good health. Some clones in this sample may be carry-over from other donors' samples. Sample: naive CD4+ T cells from PBMCs. Subset meaning: CD45RA+ positively selected. The CDR3 DNA sequence: TGTGCCAGCAGTCCCGGGACAGTCTTGAACACTGAAGCTTTCTTT. It codes for CASSPGTVLNTEAFF.